A single sample is the source of the 15 T cell receptor beta chains below, sequenced in a study of blood T cells in healthy people across ages. PCR was performed a second time for roughly 7 to 11 cycles using a sample-barcoded 5' primer and a J-beta primer mix. A single record per CDR3 protein comes from TCRdb applying MiXCR to the 5' RACE reads. The sample yields over 1.5 million distinct CDR3 sequences, around 48% seen once. The sample was blood. Receptors were obtained from a woman aged 40 to 49 in good health.

This clonotype was detected only once. The chain couples TRBV6-1 to TRBJ2-5, with 10 bases aligning to TRBD1. Trimming took 7 bases from V and 1 from J; bases not matched to a gene: 12. The CDR3 has 17 residues. CDR1 MNHNS and CDR2 SASEGT come from the germline V gene. DNA for the CDR3: TGTGCCAGCAAGAGGGGGACAGGGGCCTTAATCCAAGAGACCCAGTACTTC. It encodes CASKRGTGALIQETQYF.

The chain recombines TRBV7-9 with TRBJ1-1, with D perhaps TRBD1 (6 bases). The germline gives CDR1 SEHNR, CDR2 FQNEAQ (reference sequence). The CDR3 contains 15 residues. Trimming left V 2 bases short and J 4 bases short, with 14 bases between. The CDR3 sequence: CASSLSRPGVTEAFF. The CDR3 DNA reads TGTGCCAGCAGCTTATCGAGGCCAGGGGTCACTGAAGCTTTCTTT.

This clonotype was detected only a few times. The chain recombines TRBV7-2 with TRBJ2-5; the D is unclear. The CDR3 runs to 14 residues. CDR1 and CDR2 (germline): SGHTA, FQGNSA. V was trimmed by 1 base and J by 4 bases, leaving 10 bases between them. The CDR3 region has the DNA TGTGCCAGCAGCTTAGGGGGAATGCCAGAGACCCAGTACTTC. Translation: CASSLGGMPETQYF.

V usage is TRBV10-3 and J usage is TRBJ1-3, with 7 bases identical to TRBD1. V shed 10 bases and J 0 bases; nucleotides not matched to a gene: 3. There are 13 residues in the CDR3. The V gene's germline CDR1 is ENHRY and CDR2 SYGVKD. CDR3 region: CATGQDSGNTIYF. DNA of the CDR3: TGTGCCACCGGACAGGACTCTGGAAACACCATATATTTT.

Only one count was recorded for this clonotype. V is TRBV20-1 and J is TRBJ1-5, with 8 bases that match TRBD1. CDR3 length equals 15 residues. Germline loops: CDR1 DFQATT, CDR2 SNEGSKA (reference sequence). V lost 3 bases and J lost 7; bases outside the gene matches: 11. The CDR3 here is CSASGGQGFGQPQHF. The DNA for the CDR3 is TGCAGTGCTAGTGGCGGACAGGGCTTCGGACAGCCCCAGCATTTT.

This clonotype was observed a single time. The chain links TRBV6-2 or TRBV6-3 to TRBJ2-7, with 10 bases identical to TRBD2. Germline CDR1 reads MNHEY; CDR2 reads SVGEGT. The CDR3 extends over 17 amino acids. With V trimmed by 0 bases and J by 7 bases, 12 bases remained unmatched. The CDR3, as DNA: TGTGCCAGCAGTTACTCTTTAGGACTAGCGGAGACCAATGAGCAGTACTTC. Its protein product is CASSYSLGLAETNEQYF.

This rearrangement joins TRBV5-1 to TRBJ2-5; TRBD2 is a possible D gene (5 bases). Germline-derived CDR1 and CDR2 are SGHRS and YFSETQ. V gave up 0 bases and J gave up 2 bases, with 14 bases separating them. The CDR3 is made up of 16 amino acids. CDR3 DNA: TGCGCCAGCAGCTTGGCTGGGAGTCAGGCGCAAGAGACCCAGTACTTC. Translated, it gives CASSLAGSQAQETQYF.

The gene calls are TRBV11-2 and TRBJ2-1; D not certain. The CDR3 is made up of 17 amino acids. Germline V gene sequence: CDR1 SGHAT, CDR2 FQNNGV. With 2 bases removed from V and 4 bases from J, the gap between germline ends came to 18 bases. CDR3 DNA sequence: TGTGCCAGCAGCTTAAGCATACAAGATTCCTTGTACAATGAGCAGTTCTTC. Translated, it gives CASSLSIQDSLYNEQFF.

The V call is TRBV9, the J call TRBJ2-5; the match to TRBD2 covers 11 bases. The V and J ends lost 4 bases and 4 bases, in that order; junction bases with no gene match: 9. Germline V gene lookup returns CDR1 SGDLS and CDR2 YYNGEE. CDR3 length: 16 residues. The CDR3 reads CASSPRTLAGGETQYF. The DNA of the CDR3 is TGTGCCAGCAGCCCCAGGACCCTAGCGGGGGGAGAGACCCAGTACTTC.

This chain connects TRBV7-2 to TRBJ2-3, with 11 bases lining up with TRBD2. CDR3 size: 19 residues. Germline V lookup: CDR1 SGHTA, CDR2 FQGNSA. The ends lost 0 bases at V and 2 bases at J; junction bases unmatched: 10. DNA for the CDR3: TGTGCCAGCAGCTTAGCTGCCCTAGCGGGGGGCTTTTACACAGATACGCAGTATTTT. Encoded protein: CASSLAALAGGFYTDTQYF.

This clonotype turned up a few times. The chain couples TRBV18 to TRBJ2-3, with D perhaps assigned TRBD1 or TRBD2 (5 bases each). This CDR3 contains 14 residues. V was trimmed by 3 bases and J by 3 bases, leaving 10 bases between them. Germline CDR1 and CDR2: KGHSH and LQKENI. The DNA for the CDR3 is TGTGCCAGCTCACCCAGGGACGGTACAGATACGCAGTATTTT. Protein product: CASSPRDGTDTQYF. The variable domain in full, completed from reference TRBV18 and TRBJ2-3, reads NAGVMQNPRHLVRRRGQEARLRCSPMKGHSHVYWYRQLPEEGLKFMVYLQKENIIDESGMPKERFSAEFPKEGPSILRIQQVVRGDSAAYFCASSPRDGTDTQYFGPGTRLTVL.

This clonotype appeared once. V gene TRBV9 combines with J gene TRBJ1-1; 7 bases align to TRBD1. CDR1 and CDR2 (germline): SGDLS, YYNGEE. The CDR3 loop spans 15 amino acids. Trimming at V came to 2 bases and at J to 5 bases, leaving 9 bases not matched to a gene. CDR3 residues: CASSVGDSFRTEAFF. In DNA form, the CDR3 reads TGTGCCAGCAGCGTCGGGGACAGTTTTCGGACTGAAGCTTTCTTT. The variable domain in full, completed from reference TRBV9 and TRBJ1-1, reads DSGVTQTPKHLITATGQRVTLRCSPRSGDLSVYWYQQSLDQGLQFLIQYYNGEERAKGNILERFSAQQFPDLHSELNLSSLELGDSALYFCASSVGDSFRTEAFFGQGTRLTVV.

The rearrangement uses TRBV27 and TRBJ2-3; 12 nucleotides align to TRBD2. The germline V gene encodes CDR1 MNHEY and CDR2 SMNVEV (reference sequence). V lost 3 bases to trimming and J lost 2 bases; unmatched junction nucleotides: 9. The CDR3 is made up of 18 amino acids. This CDR3 is CASSFRITSGRNTDTQYF. DNA of the CDR3: TGTGCCAGCAGTTTCCGCATAACTAGCGGGAGGAACACAGATACGCAGTATTTT.

J is TRBJ2-1 and V is TRBV11-2; the D gene is possibly TRBD2 (5 bases). Germline V CDR1 and CDR2: SGHAT, FQNNGV. V shed 5 bases and J shed 3 bases, with 35 bases lying between them. The CDR3 contains 22 residues. CDR3 sequence: CASSKPGLSLDSSKSFYNEQFF. CDR3 in DNA: TGTGCCAGCAGCAAACCGGGATTGAGCTTGGACTCATCAAAGTCGTTCTACAATGAGCAGTTCTTC. Using reference TRBV11-2 and TRBJ2-1 for the parts outside the CDR3, the full variable domain is EAGVAQSPRYKIIEKRQSVAFWCNPISGHATLYWYQQILGQGPKLLIQFQNNGVVDDSQLPKDRFSAERLKGVDSTLKIQPAKLEDSAVYLCASSKPGLSLDSSKSFYNEQFFGPGTRLTVL.

The chain recombines TRBV11-2 with TRBJ2-3, with 12 positions matching TRBD2. This CDR3 spans 17 amino acids. Germline V lookup: CDR1 SGHAT, CDR2 FQNNGV. The V gene end was trimmed by 4 bases and the J gene end by 0 bases; junction bases not matched to a gene: 5. This CDR3 is CASSSKTSGGSTDTQYF. Here the CDR3 DNA reads TGTGCCAGCAGCTCCAAGACTAGCGGGGGTAGCACAGATACGCAGTATTTT. Full variable domain (missing parts from reference TRBV11-2 and TRBJ2-3): EAGVAQSPRYKIIEKRQSVAFWCNPISGHATLYWYQQILGQGPKLLIQFQNNGVVDDSQLPKDRFSAERLKGVDSTLKIQPAKLEDSAVYLCASSSKTSGGSTDTQYFGPGTRLTVL.